Presented here are 19 T cell receptor beta chains from one specimen sequenced in a study of blood T cell repertoires in COVID-19. Sequenced by immunoSEQ multiplex PCR; TCRdb stores in-frame clones only, minus some. The table lists some 150,000 clones, approximately 89% of them singletons. Sequencing was performed on PBMCs or T cells enriched from blood (not recorded which). The origin of the receptors is a woman aged 18-29 years who had recovered from COVID-19.

This clone was counted a few times. V usage is TRBV28 and J usage is TRBJ2-7; D unresolved. Germline CDR1 is MDHEN and CDR2 is SYDVKM. CDR3 length equals 13 residues. The V end lost 5 bases, the J end lost 9 bases, and 17 bases lay between the germline ends. The CDR3 DNA is TGTGCCAGCAGTCCCAACCCCCGACTCGGGCAGTACTTC. It encodes CASSPNPRLGQYF. Supplemented by reference TRBV28 and TRBJ2-7, the full variable domain reads DVKVTQSSRYLVKRTGEKVFLECVQDMDHENMFWYRQDPGLGLRLIYFSYDVKMKEKGDIPEGYSVSREKKERFSLILESASTNQTSMYLCASSPNPRLGQYFGPGTRLTVT.

V gene TRBV5-1 combines with J gene TRBJ2-5; 11 bases are shared with TRBD2. Germline CDR1 reads SGHRS; CDR2 reads YFSETQ. The V gene end was trimmed by 3 bases and the J gene end by 2 bases; junction bases not matched to a gene: 0. The CDR3 runs to 14 residues. The CDR3 DNA sequence: TGCGCCAGCAGCTGGACTAGCGGGCAAGAGACCCAGTACTTC. Amino acids: CASSWTSGQETQYF.

The chain uses TRBV5-1 and TRBJ1-2, with TRBD1 as a possible D gene (6 bases). Germline CDR1 and CDR2: SGHRS and YFSETQ. This CDR3 region has 13 residues. The V end was cut by 4 bases, the J end by 6 bases, with 13 bases between. CDR3 region: CASSGMGADGYTF. CDR3 nucleotides: TGCGCCAGCAGCGGAATGGGGGCCGATGGCTACACCTTC.

The rearrangement links TRBV11-3 to TRBJ2-3; D gene unclear. Trimming removed 1 base from V and 5 bases from J, with 10 bases in between. This CDR3 region has 14 residues. The germline CDR1 and CDR2 sequences are SGHNT and YENEEA. CDR3 sequence: CASSLGGSRDTQYF. In DNA form, the CDR3 reads TGTGCCAGCAGCTTAGGAGGCAGCCGAGATACGCAGTATTTT.

This chain uses TRBV5-1 with TRBJ2-3; weak D call: TRBD1 (5 bases). V was cut by 0 bases and J by 5 bases, with 10 bases left in between. In germline, CDR1 is SGHRS, CDR2 YFSETQ. The CDR3 is 14 amino acids. CDR3 residues: CASSLGAGIDTQYF. The CDR3 bases are TGCGCCAGCAGCTTGGGAGCAGGGATAGATACGCAGTATTTT.

The rearrangement links TRBV21-1 to TRBJ1-6. TRBV21-1 is labeled a pseudogene. The CDR3 contains 16 residues. CDR3 in amino acids: CASSPGDGIHNSPLHF. The CDR3 DNA follows: TGTGCCAGCAGCCCGGGGGATGGGATCCATAATTCACCCCTCCACTTT.

The chain couples TRBV4-1 to TRBJ1-4, with D uncertain. V was cut by 3 bases and J by 8 bases, with 10 bases left in between. The CDR3 is made up of 13 amino acids. CDR1 is MGHRA, CDR2 YSYEKL, per germline. CDR3 protein: CASSHNMAEKLFF. The CDR3 DNA reads as TGCGCCAGCAGCCATAACATGGCAGAAAAACTGTTTTTT.

The rearrangement uses TRBV6-5 and TRBJ1-2; D perhaps matches TRBD1 (5 bases). Germline values: CDR1 MNHEY, CDR2 SVGAGI. Trimming cost V 6 bases and J 1 base, with 12 bases left between them. The CDR3 contains 14 residues. The chain's CDR3 is CASSPTDINYGYTF. The CDR3 DNA reads TGTGCCAGCAGCCCGACAGATATTAACTATGGCTACACCTTC.

The chain recombines TRBV5-8 with TRBJ2-3; 7 bases map to TRBD2. The CDR3 spans 17 residues. CDR1 and CDR2 from the germline V gene are SGHTS and YDEGEE. The J segment lost 2 bases and the V segment lost 1 base, leaving 10 bases of the junction unmatched. CDR3 protein: CASSLSLAATITDTQYF. CDR3 DNA sequence: TGTGCCAGCAGCTTGTCGCTAGCGGCGACGATCACAGATACGCAGTATTTT.

This chain joins TRBV5-4 and TRBJ2-7, with 9 bases aligning to TRBD1. The V and J ends lost 0 bases and 3 bases, in that order; junction bases with no gene match: 7. Germline V gene sequence: CDR1 SGHNT, CDR2 YYREEE (reference sequence). The CDR3 loop spans 16 amino acids. CDR3 bases: TGTGCCAGCAGCTTGGGTTTGGGACAGGGACTCTACGAGCAGTACTTC. Translated: CASSLGLGQGLYEQYF.

The V and J genes are TRBV28 and TRBJ1-2, with D unclear. Trimming took 10 bases from V and 7 from J, leaving 19 bases between them. The CDR3 extends over 13 amino acids. Germline V gene lookup returns CDR1 MDHEN and CDR2 SYDVKM. CDR3 protein: CATTEPEEPGYTF. CDR3 bases: TGTGCCACCACGGAACCAGAGGAGCCTGGCTACACCTTC.

J is TRBJ1-4 and V is TRBV7-8; possible D gene TRBD1, 5 bases. V was trimmed by 5 bases and J by 14 bases, leaving 18 bases between them. The V gene's germline CDR1 is SGHVS and CDR2 FQNEAQ. This CDR3 is built from 13 residues. The CDR3: CASSARFRGGLFF. Written as DNA, the CDR3 is TGTGCCAGCAGCGCCCGATTCCGCGGGGGGCTGTTTTTT.

The chain is built from TRBV28 and TRBJ1-3, with no clear D. Per the germline V gene, CDR1 is MDHEN and CDR2 is SYDVKM. CDR3 length: 15 residues. Between the trimmed V and J ends, which lost 6 bases and 2 bases, there was a span of 14 bases. Written as DNA, the CDR3 is TGTGCCAGCAGCGACTTCCTCGGGACTGGAAACACCATATATTTT. Its translation: CASSDFLGTGNTIYF.

The CDR3: CASSLTGWGEQYF. DNA of the CDR3: TGTGCCAGCAGTTTGACAGGGTGGGGCGAGCAGTACTTC. The chain combines TRBV12-3 or TRBV12-4 with TRBJ2-7, with 7 nucleotides matching TRBD1. J gave up 6 bases and V 3 bases, and 5 bases lay outside the gene matches. The CDR3 is 13 amino acids.

This chain links TRBV5-5 with TRBJ1-5; TRBD1 might be the D (6 bases). The CDR3 runs to 14 residues. V was clipped by 4 bases and J by 3 bases, with 11 bases between them. The germline CDR1 and CDR2 sequences are SGHKS and YYEKEE (reference sequence). The chain's CDR3 is CASSVRTVNQPQHF. The CDR3 bases are TGTGCCAGCAGCGTACGGACAGTCAATCAGCCCCAGCATTTT.

The chain is built from TRBV7-8 and TRBJ2-3, with D tentatively TRBD1 (6 bases). The CDR3 totals 18 residues. Germline loops: CDR1 SGHVS, CDR2 FQNEAQ. Trimming cost V 5 bases and J 6 bases, with 27 bases left between them. The DNA for the CDR3 is TGTGCCAGCAGCATCATGCCGTCCCTACAGGGTCTGAGGGATACGCAGTATTTT. The encoded protein is CASSIMPSLQGLRDTQYF.

V usage is TRBV28 and J usage is TRBJ2-7, with D perhaps TRBD1 (5 bases). The CDR3 contains 13 residues. The V and J ends lost 4 bases and 2 bases respectively, with 9 bases between them. Germline V gene data show CDR1 as MDHEN and CDR2 as SYDVKM. This chain's CDR3 is CASSSRDPYEQYF. In nucleotides, the CDR3 is TGTGCCAGCAGTTCCAGGGATCCCTACGAGCAGTACTTC.

The chain links TRBV4-2 to TRBJ2-7; 9 bases line up with TRBD2. The junction had 2 bases not matched to a gene; V was cut back by 1 base and J by 7 bases. Germline loops: CDR1 LGHNA, CDR2 YNFKEQ. This CDR3 has 13 residues. The CDR3 sequence is CASSQVRGGEQYF. The DNA of the CDR3 is TGTGCCAGCAGCCAAGTGCGGGGGGGTGAGCAGTACTTC.

This clone was counted a single time. The V gene is TRBV2, the J gene TRBJ2-5; 10 positions match TRBD2. Germline assignment: CDR1 SNHLY and CDR2 FYNNEI. The CDR3 is 16 residues long. J gave up 5 bases and V 2 bases, and 8 bases lay outside the gene matches. The DNA of the CDR3 is TGTGCCAGCAGTGAACGTAGCGGGAGGATCTGGGAGACCCAGTACTTC. This sequence encodes CASSERSGRIWETQYF.